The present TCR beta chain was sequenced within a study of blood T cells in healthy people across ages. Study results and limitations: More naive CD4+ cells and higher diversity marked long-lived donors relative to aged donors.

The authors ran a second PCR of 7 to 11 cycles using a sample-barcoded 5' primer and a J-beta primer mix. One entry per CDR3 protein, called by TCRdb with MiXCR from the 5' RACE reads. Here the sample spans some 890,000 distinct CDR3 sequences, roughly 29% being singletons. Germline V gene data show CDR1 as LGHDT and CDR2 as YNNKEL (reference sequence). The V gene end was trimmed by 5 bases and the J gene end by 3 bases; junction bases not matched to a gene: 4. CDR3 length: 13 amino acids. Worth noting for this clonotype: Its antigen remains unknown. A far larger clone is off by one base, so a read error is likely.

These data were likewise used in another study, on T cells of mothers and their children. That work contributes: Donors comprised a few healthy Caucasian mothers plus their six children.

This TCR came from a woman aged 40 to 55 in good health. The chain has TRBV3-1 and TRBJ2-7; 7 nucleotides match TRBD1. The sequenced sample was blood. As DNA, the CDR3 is TGTGCCAGCAGCTGGGGACAGATCTACGAGCAGTACTTC. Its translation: CASSWGQIYEQYF.